The 14 T cell receptor beta chains given below trace back to one sample, sequenced in a study of control samples from healthy donors and cancer patients. Using immunoSEQ multiplex PCR, the repertoire was profiled, and TCRdb retains in-frame clones only, with some absent. This sample has under 110,000 clones, with more than 85% found just once. Sequencing used blood. The receptors stem from a man aged 30-40 years in good health.

This rearrangement joins TRBV19 to TRBJ2-7, with TRBD1 matching over 7 bases. Germline V gene sequence: CDR1 LNHDA, CDR2 SQIVND (reference sequence). V gave up 8 bases and J gave up 5 bases; unmatched junction bases: 6. The CDR3 contains 12 residues. The CDR3 DNA reads as TGTGCCAGTGGACAGGACAACGACGAGCAGTACTTC. This sequence encodes CASGQDNDEQYF.

The chain couples TRBV6-5 to TRBJ2-3; D is uncertain. The CDR3 has 13 amino acids. Between the trimmed V and J ends, which lost 6 bases and 4 bases, there was a span of 11 bases. Germline V gene lookup returns CDR1 MNHEY and CDR2 SVGAGI. CDR3 nucleotides: TGTGCCAGCAGCCTTACTCAGGCAGATACGCAGTATTTT. It codes for CASSLTQADTQYF.

The chain has TRBV7-2 and TRBJ2-3, with D perhaps TRBD1 (6 bases). V was pared by 7 bases and J by 0 bases, with 14 bases between. Germline values: CDR1 SGHTA, CDR2 FQGNSA. CDR3 length: 15 residues. CDR3 sequence: CASMVRQASTDTQYF. CDR3 sequence (DNA): TGTGCCAGCATGGTCAGACAGGCTAGCACAGATACGCAGTATTTT.

V usage is TRBV12-3 or TRBV12-4 and J usage is TRBJ1-5; D perhaps matches TRBD1 (6 bases). Between the trimmed V and J ends, which lost 5 bases and 5 bases, there was a span of 10 bases. This CDR3 spans 13 amino acids. CDR3 nucleotide sequence: TGTGCCAGCAGTAAACAGGGCCATCAGCCCCAGCATTTT. Translating gives CASSKQGHQPQHF.

This sequence joins TRBV7-6 and TRBJ2-7; D possibly uses TRBD1 or TRBD2 (5 bases each). V lost 4 bases and J lost 3, with 16 bases in between. CDR3 size: 15 residues. Germline CDR1 SGHVS, CDR2 FNYEAQ. This CDR3 is CASSSSGTYGYEQYF. The CDR3 region has the DNA TGTGCCAGCAGCTCTTCCGGGACGTACGGCTACGAGCAGTACTTC.

The chain links TRBV6-5 to TRBJ1-2; D is unresolved. V lost 2 bases, J lost 5 bases, and 9 bases lay in between. The length of the CDR3 is 13 residues. CDR1 and CDR2 (germline): MNHEY, SVGAGI. In DNA form, the CDR3 reads TGTGCCAGCAGTTACAGGGATGGATATGGCTACACCTTC. It codes for CASSYRDGYGYTF.

The chain has TRBV12-3 or TRBV12-4 and TRBJ2-7; D remains unclear. CDR3 length: 13 residues. Trimming took 7 bases from V and 2 from J, leaving 12 bases between them. In DNA form, the CDR3 reads TGTGCCAGCACCCAAAGTCTAGCCTACGAGCAGTACTTC. This gives the protein CASTQSLAYEQYF.

This sequence joins TRBV19 and TRBJ2-2; no reliable D call. The CDR3 runs to 14 residues. The V end lost 3 bases, the J end lost 3 bases, and 8 bases lay between the germline ends. From germline, CDR1 is LNHDA and CDR2 SQIVND (reference sequence). CDR3 in amino acids: CASSITRHTGELFF. In DNA form, the CDR3 reads TGTGCCAGTAGTATTACAAGACACACCGGGGAGCTGTTTTTT.

The V call is TRBV28, the J call TRBJ1-6; no firm D call. From germline, CDR1 is MDHEN and CDR2 SYDVKM. V was shortened by 5 bases and J by 5 bases, with 7 bases between the two germline ends. This CDR3 contains 13 residues. The DNA for the CDR3 is TGTGCCAGCAGTCCGCATCATAATTCACCCCTCCACTTT. Translated: CASSPHHNSPLHF. Filled out from reference TRBV28 and TRBJ1-6, the complete variable domain reads DVKVTQSSRYLVKRTGEKVFLECVQDMDHENMFWYRQDPGLGLRLIYFSYDVKMKEKGDIPEGYSVSREKKERFSLILESASTNQTSMYLCASSPHHNSPLHFGNGTRLTVT.

The chain combines TRBV6-1 with TRBJ2-3; D is uncertain. Germline lookup yields CDR1 MNHNS and CDR2 SASEGT. Trimming stripped 3 bases from V and 6 bases from J, with 13 bases between. CDR3 length: 14 amino acids. Here the CDR3 reads CASSDPGRSDTQYF. The CDR3 DNA reads as TGTGCCAGCAGTGACCCCGGGCGTTCTGATACGCAGTATTTT.

This chain connects TRBV27 to TRBJ2-7; no definite D call. V gave up 4 bases and J gave up 2 bases, with 9 bases separating them. Germline V CDR1 and CDR2: MNHEY, SMNVEV (reference sequence). The CDR3 extends over 13 amino acids. The CDR3 loop is CASSSDWTYEQYF. The CDR3, as DNA: TGTGCCAGCAGTTCAGACTGGACCTACGAGCAGTACTTC.

The CDR3 is CASREQGSSDTQYF. CDR3 DNA sequence: TGTGCCAGTAGAGAACAGGGGAGTTCAGATACGCAGTATTTT. The rearrangement uses TRBV19 and TRBJ2-3; 7 bases are a match to TRBD1. CDR3 length: 14 amino acids. Germline V gene data show CDR1 as LNHDA and CDR2 as SQIVND (reference sequence). V was pared by 6 bases and J by 4 bases, with 7 bases of the junction left unmatched.

This chain links TRBV28 with TRBJ1-2, with D uncertain. V lost 3 bases, J lost 1 base, and 9 bases lay in between. CDR3 length equals 14 residues. Germline V CDR1 and CDR2: MDHEN, SYDVKM. The CDR3 DNA follows: TGTGCCAGCAGTTTCGTCGGTCTTAACTATGGCTACACCTTC. Its protein is CASSFVGLNYGYTF.

V is TRBV14 and J is TRBJ2-7, with D unclear. This CDR3 contains 10 residues. The V and J ends lost 4 bases and 4 bases respectively, with 2 bases between them. Germline V gene data show CDR1 as SGHDN and CDR2 as FVKESK. In nucleotides, the CDR3 is TGTGCCAGCAGCCTTTACGAGCAGTACTTC. This translates into CASSLYEQYF.